The 15 T cell receptor beta chains below all came from one sample that was sequenced in a study of CD4 T cells in relation to SARS-CoV-2 and coronaviruses (dated by TCRdb to 2020 to 2022). Library creation used the immunoSEQ multiplex PCR assay. The clones in this table, taken by TCRdb from immuneACCESS, are in-frame only. Not every clone is retained; where verified, under half of the shortfall comes from an unresolved V gene, and the cause of the rest is unknown. Across this sample there are 25,000 to 30,000 clones, with about 80% seen only once. Clones ranked in the top ten supply under 30% of the sample. What these receptors recognize is not known. CD4+ T cells from unexposed donors were collected before the COVID-19 pandemic (2011-2018). Following 10 days of culture, the EasySep CD4+ T cell isolation kit was used to isolate CD4+ T cells. The sequenced sample was CD4+ T cells from PBMCs, cultured in vitro. These receptor sequences come from a human donor in good health.

This clone was observed a handful of times. The rearrangement links TRBV5-5 to TRBJ1-1; D unclear. This CDR3 spans 14 amino acids. The V and J ends lost 1 base and 1 base respectively, with 8 bases between them. Germline CDR1 reads SGHKS; CDR2 reads YYEKEE (reference sequence). In DNA, the CDR3 is TGTGCCAGCAGCTTGATCCCGGAGAACACTGAAGCTTTCTTT. Its translation: CASSLIPENTEAFF.

This rearrangement joins TRBV11-2 to TRBJ1-4; TRBD1 matches 9 bases. Per germline, CDR1 SGHAT and CDR2 FQNNGV. Trimming took 4 bases from V and 12 from J; bases not matched to a gene: 9. The CDR3 extends over 14 amino acids. In DNA form, the CDR3 reads TGTGCCAGCAGCTCAACAGGGGGCCTCGGGGAACTGTTTTTT. Translating gives CASSSTGGLGELFF.

In its sample, this clone was seen a few times. The CDR3 DNA reads as TGTGCCAGCAGTGAGGCAGGGCGGAGCCCCCTTGGCTACACCTTC. This codes for CASSEAGRSPLGYTF. This chain connects TRBV6-4 to TRBJ1-2; tentative D call: TRBD1 (5 bases). V was cut by 3 bases and J by 7 bases, with 18 bases left in between. The germline V gene encodes CDR1 MRHNA and CDR2 SNTAGT. The CDR3 runs to 15 residues.

This clone was seen once. This chain joins TRBV6-5 and TRBJ1-1; maybe TRBD1 (5 bases). The germline gives CDR1 MNHEY, CDR2 SVGAGI. This CDR3 is 13 amino acids long. With 11 bases removed from V and 3 bases from J, the gap between germline ends came to 16 bases. CDR3 bases: TGTGCCGGCGGCAGGTTGGGGGACACTGAAGCTTTCTTT. Amino acid sequence: CAGGRLGDTEAFF.

V and J are TRBV9 and TRBJ2-3; TRBD2 aligns across 12 bases. The CDR3 runs 18 residues. V was pared by 4 bases and J by 4 bases, with 13 bases of the junction left unmatched. Germline CDR1 SGDLS, CDR2 YYNGEE. This CDR3 reads CASSTYGLAGGFADTQYF. CDR3 nucleotide sequence: TGTGCCAGCAGCACTTATGGTCTAGCGGGAGGGTTCGCAGATACGCAGTATTTT.

J is TRBJ1-1 and V is TRBV9, with D perhaps TRBD1 (6 bases). The V gene's germline CDR1 is SGDLS and CDR2 YYNGEE. The ends were cut back, 3 bases at V and 0 bases at J, with 15 bases in the middle. This CDR3 contains 16 residues. The chain's CDR3 is CASSAGGSLLNTEAFF. The CDR3 bases are TGTGCCAGCAGCGCCGGGGGCTCGCTATTGAACACTGAAGCTTTCTTT.

The V and J genes are TRBV12-3 or TRBV12-4 and TRBJ1-4, with 7 nucleotides matching TRBD1. V lost 4 bases, J lost 7 bases, and 3 bases stayed unmatched. The CDR3 covers 13 residues. CDR3 in amino acids: CASSSTGAEKLFF. DNA of the CDR3: TGTGCCAGCAGTTCCACAGGGGCTGAAAAACTGTTTTTT.

In its sample, this clone was seen once. The genes are TRBV3-1 (or the pseudogene TRBV3-2) and TRBJ1-4; D may be TRBD1 (5 bases). The germline V and J ends were trimmed by 3 bases and 7 bases, with 12 bases remaining between them. The CDR3 is made up of 14 amino acids. From germline, CDR1 is LGHDT and CDR2 YNNKEL (reference sequence). CDR3 loop: CASSQSQGPEKLFF. DNA for the CDR3: TGTGCCAGCAGCCAGTCGCAGGGACCTGAAAAACTGTTTTTT.

The V call is TRBV10-3, the J call TRBJ1-2; 9 bases match TRBD1. Germline lookup yields CDR1 ENHRY and CDR2 SYGVKD. V shed 10 bases, J shed 4 bases, and the junction held 7 bases outside the gene matches. CDR3 length: 13 residues. The CDR3 DNA follows: TGTGCCAGCGGGGACAGGGAGGTCTATGGCTACACCTTC. Its protein product is CASGDREVYGYTF.

This chain uses TRBV19 with TRBJ2-1; D gene unclear. The germline gives CDR1 LNHDA, CDR2 SQIVND (reference sequence). V was shortened by 5 bases and J by 5 bases, with 10 bases between the two germline ends. The CDR3 runs 13 residues. The CDR3 DNA reads TGTGCCAGTAGTGTAGGGCAAAACAATGAGCAGTTCTTC. It is translated as CASSVGQNNEQFF.

The chain couples TRBV2 to TRBJ1-6; possibly TRBD1 for D (5 bases). V was trimmed by 6 bases and J by 8 bases, leaving 11 bases between them. Looked up from germline, CDR1 is SNHLY and CDR2 is FYNNEI. The CDR3 has 13 residues. The CDR3 coding sequence is TGTGCCAGCAGGCGGACATCGCATTCACCCCTCCACTTT. It specifies CASRRTSHSPLHF.

The chain joins TRBV3-1 (or the pseudogene TRBV3-2) to TRBJ2-2, with TRBD2 matching over 8 bases. The CDR3 runs 15 residues. Trimming cost V 6 bases and J 0 bases; bases outside gene matches: 3. CDR1 is LGHDT, CDR2 YNNKEL, per germline (reference sequence). The CDR3 DNA is TGTGCCAGCAGTCCGGGGGGGGCGAACACCGGGGAGCTGTTTTTT. This gives the protein CASSPGGANTGELFF.

The chain joins TRBV11-2 to TRBJ2-1, with TRBD2 as a possible D gene (6 bases). V lost 5 bases to trimming and J lost 8 bases, with 19 bases between them. The CDR3 is made up of 15 amino acids. The germline V gene encodes CDR1 SGHAT and CDR2 FQNNGV. CDR3 DNA sequence: TGTGCCAGCAGCCCCCGGATAGCGGTACGGGATGAGCAGTTCTTC. Protein sequence: CASSPRIAVRDEQFF.

The chain recombines TRBV6-5 with TRBJ2-7; D call uncertain. The V gene lost 0 bases and the J gene lost 2 bases, with 14 bases spanning the gap. The CDR3 consists of 16 residues. Germline CDR1 and CDR2: MNHEY and SVGAGI. The CDR3 region has the DNA TGTGCCAGCAGTTACTCGAAGGACGCAGATACCTACGAGCAGTACTTC. This encodes CASSYSKDADTYEQYF.

The chain joins TRBV29-1 to TRBJ2-3, with D hard to call. Deletions cut 3 bases from V and 0 bases from J, with 7 bases between. The CDR3 spans 13 residues. Germline V lookup: CDR1 SQVTM, CDR2 ANQGSEA. The CDR3 reads CSVDVESTDTQYF. The CDR3 DNA follows: TGCAGCGTTGATGTCGAAAGCACAGATACGCAGTATTTT.